This T cell receptor (beta chain) stems from a study of cytomegalovirus exposure and HLA in healthy donors. Study-wide results and caveats: Productive status was seen about 87% or about 30% of the time for most TCR beta V segments in an earlier analysis. For TCR beta chains, V- and J-gene trimming was later linked to a missense DCLRE1C variant.

The CDR3 length is 12 residues. Between the trimmed V and J ends, which lost 3 bases and 2 bases, there was a span of 3 bases. CDR1 is SGHTA and CDR2 is FQGNSA in the germline V gene. Remarks on this clone: The antigen is not known.

The PCR made use of 60 Vbeta and 13 Jbeta primers. The protocol was immunoSEQ multiplex PCR, while the TCRdb copy is restricted to in-frame clones and leaves out a portion. This sample has 100,000 or so clones, with 75% to 85% found just once. This TCR was sampled from a young man in good health and CMV-seronegative. The specimen sequenced was PBMCs. The chain has TRBV7-2 and TRBJ2-3; D is unclear. CDR3 DNA: TGTGCCAGCAGCTTCTTCACAGATACGCAGTATTTT. It translates to CASSFFTDTQYF.